A single sample is the source of the 11 T cell receptor beta chains below, sequenced in a study of T cells after yellow fever vaccination (dated by TCRdb to the late 2010s). Libraries were constructed by 5' RACE. The run used an Illumina HiSeq 2500. The public sequencing data were trimmed at Q25 with fastp and processed into clonotypes with MiXCR by TCRdb, which kept only in-frame beta chains. Identical CDR3 protein sequences are pooled into one entry, listed with their most common genes and DNA. The sample has approximately 550,000 distinct CDR3 sequences on record, less than 20% of them singletons. Roughly an eighth of the sample is in the top ten clones. This specimen's treatment or condition label, interpreted: live attenuated yellow fever vaccine strain. The sample was PBMCs, taken 15 days after the yellow fever booster vaccination. Receptors were obtained from a man aged 30-40 years who received the YFV17D yellow fever vaccine.

In DNA, the CDR3 is TGCAGTGCAACCGGGACTACCTTTAATGAGCAGTTCTTC. This translates into CSATGTTFNEQFF. The chain employs TRBV20-1 and TRBJ2-1; 7 bases agree with TRBD2. Looked up from germline, CDR1 is DFQATT and CDR2 is SNEGSKA (reference sequence). The CDR3 has 13 amino acids. Trimming took 6 bases from V and 7 from J; bases not matched to a gene: 9.

The CDR3 loop reads CASSPRTVDYNEQFF. The CDR3 DNA sequence: TGTGCCAGCAGCCCCAGGACCGTTGATTACAATGAGCAGTTCTTC. The rearrangement links TRBV9 to TRBJ2-1; unclear D gene. This CDR3 contains 15 residues. Trimming removed 4 bases from V and 4 bases from J, with 15 bases in between. From germline, CDR1 is SGDLS and CDR2 YYNGEE.

The table lists this clonotype with a few counts. The J gene is TRBJ2-4, the V gene TRBV6-1, with 11 bases aligning to TRBD2. Germline values: CDR1 MNHNS, CDR2 SASEGT. The ends lost 7 bases at V and 2 bases at J; junction bases unmatched: 4. The CDR3 has 15 residues. The CDR3 here is CASTMTSGTKNIQYF. CDR3 DNA sequence: TGTGCCAGCACCATGACTAGCGGGACCAAAAACATTCAGTACTTC.

The V gene is TRBV28, the J gene TRBJ2-1; 8 positions match TRBD1. CDR1 and CDR2 from the germline V gene are MDHEN and SYDVKM. V shed 7 bases and J 3 bases; nucleotides not matched to a gene: 5. The CDR3 is 14 amino acids. The CDR3 DNA reads as TGTGCCAGCATAGCCAGGGGGCTCTACAATGAGCAGTTCTTC. This codes for CASIARGLYNEQFF. Supplemented by reference TRBV28 and TRBJ2-1, the full variable domain reads DVKVTQSSRYLVKRTGEKVFLECVQDMDHENMFWYRQDPGLGLRLIYFSYDVKMKEKGDIPEGYSVSREKKERFSLILESASTNQTSMYLCASIARGLYNEQFFGPGTRLTVL.

This clonotype was recorded at least ten times. This rearrangement joins TRBV6-1 to TRBJ2-7; the match to TRBD1 covers 9 bases. This CDR3 is 15 amino acids long. The trim removed 4 bases at V and 2 bases at J, leaving 6 bases unmatched. In germline, CDR1 is MNHNS, CDR2 SASEGT. CDR3 protein: CASSAGTGQTYEQYF. DNA for the CDR3: TGTGCCAGCAGTGCCGGGACAGGGCAAACCTACGAGCAGTACTTC.

This clonotype came up once. V gene TRBV29-1 combines with J gene TRBJ2-2; D remains ambiguous. The CDR3 loop spans 13 amino acids. Germline V gene data show CDR1 as SQVTM and CDR2 as ANQGSEA. V gave up 3 bases and J gave up 5 bases, with 10 bases separating them. CDR3 sequence: CSVDLLSTGELFF. The CDR3 region has the DNA TGCAGCGTTGATCTATTGTCAACCGGGGAGCTGTTTTTT.

This clonotype was observed a handful of times. This sequence joins TRBV7-2 and TRBJ2-2, with a weak D call TRBD1 (6 bases). CDR1 SGHTA and CDR2 FQGNSA come from the germline V gene. This CDR3 comprises 16 residues. Trimming removed 2 bases from V and 7 bases from J, with 17 bases in between. CDR3: CASSLTVTGSVGELFF. In DNA, the CDR3 is TGTGCCAGCAGCTTAACTGTGACAGGCTCCGTCGGGGAGCTGTTTTTT.

In its sample, this clonotype was seen a few times. The CDR3 loop is CSARPGAPDTQYF. The DNA for the CDR3 is TGCAGTGCTCGACCCGGCGCCCCAGATACGCAGTATTTT. The V call is TRBV20-1, the J call TRBJ2-3; no firm D call. The CDR3 totals 13 residues. V dropped 5 bases and J dropped 4 bases, with 13 bases sitting between them. Looked up from germline, CDR1 is DFQATT and CDR2 is SNEGSKA (reference sequence).

This clonotype turned up a few times. The rearrangement links TRBV6-5 to TRBJ2-7; no clear D gene. V lost 2 bases and J lost 7, with 9 bases in between. The germline V gene has CDR1 MNHEY and CDR2 SVGAGI. The CDR3 is 12 residues long. CDR3 nucleotide sequence: TGTGCCAGCAGTTACGCCCTAGGGGAGCAGTACTTC. Encoded protein: CASSYALGEQYF.

The chain recombines TRBV7-8 with TRBJ2-7, with 9 bases identical to TRBD1. Germline V gives CDR1 SGHVS, CDR2 FQNEAQ. The J segment lost 1 base and the V segment lost 5 bases, leaving 15 bases of the junction unmatched. There are 18 residues in the CDR3. The CDR3 DNA reads TGTGCCAGCAGCAAACCCACGAGATCCGGACAGGGGTCCTACGAGCAGTACTTC. Translating gives CASSKPTRSGQGSYEQYF.

This clonotype was seen a few times. J is TRBJ1-5 and V is TRBV11-2, with D possibly being TRBD1 (6 bases). This CDR3 contains 19 residues. Per germline, CDR1 SGHAT and CDR2 FQNNGV. V gave up 5 bases and J gave up 0 bases, with 23 bases separating them. The CDR3 sequence is CASSPDGQSSLYSNQPQHF. The CDR3 coding sequence is TGTGCCAGCAGCCCCGATGGACAGAGCTCCCTCTATAGCAATCAGCCCCAGCATTTT. The full variable domain, rest sourced from reference TRBV11-2 and TRBJ1-5, is EAGVAQSPRYKIIEKRQSVAFWCNPISGHATLYWYQQILGQGPKLLIQFQNNGVVDDSQLPKDRFSAERLKGVDSTLKIQPAKLEDSAVYLCASSPDGQSSLYSNQPQHFGDGTRLSIL.